Below, 15 T cell receptor beta chains from the same sample are listed, as sequenced in a study of blood T cell repertoires in COVID-19. Libraries were prepared by immunoSEQ multiplex PCR; TCRdb keeps only in-frame clonotypes and omits some of them. Altogether about 250,000 clones are present, roughly four fifths being singletons, with the ten largest covering less than 5.5%. Sequences were obtained from peripheral blood. These TCRs come from a man aged 50 to 60 with active or convalescent COVID-19.

The V and J genes are TRBV4-1 and TRBJ1-4; D is undetermined. CDR3 length: 15 amino acids. Germline CDR1 MGHRA, CDR2 YSYEKL. Trimming removed 4 bases from V and 5 bases from J, with 14 bases in between. DNA for the CDR3: TGCGCCAGCAGCCTACTAAGCCTCACAAATGAAAAACTGTTTTTT. It is translated as CASSLLSLTNEKLFF.

This rearrangement joins TRBV9 to TRBJ2-3, with a tentative D call TRBD1 (5 bases). The CDR3 totals 16 residues. Germline CDR1 reads SGDLS; CDR2 reads YYNGEE. V dropped 4 bases and J dropped 0 bases, with 15 bases sitting between them. CDR3 sequence (DNA): TGTGCCAGCAGCCCTAAAGACAGCCCCAGCACAGATACGCAGTATTTT. It translates to CASSPKDSPSTDTQYF.

The CDR3 loop is CASSEARRGTEAFF. CDR3 bases: TGTGCCAGCAGTGAAGCCCGCAGGGGAACTGAAGCTTTCTTT. The gene calls are TRBV6-1 and TRBJ1-1; maybe TRBD1 (6 bases). V lost 0 bases and J lost 5, with 10 bases in between. CDR3 length: 14 amino acids. Germline V CDR1 and CDR2: MNHNS, SASEGT.

The rearrangement links TRBV5-1 to TRBJ1-2, with D perhaps TRBD1 (6 bases). V was cut by 0 bases and J by 6 bases, with 15 bases left in between. The germline gives CDR1 SGHRS, CDR2 YFSETQ. CDR3 size: 15 residues. DNA for the CDR3: TGCGCCAGCAGCTTGGATCGGGGACACAGGAATGGCTACACCTTC. Translation gives CASSLDRGHRNGYTF.

The V gene is TRBV2, the J gene TRBJ1-4, with unresolved D. Germline V lookup: CDR1 SNHLY, CDR2 FYNNEI. Trimming left V 6 bases short and J 7 bases short, with 15 bases between. This CDR3 has 14 amino acids. The CDR3 nucleotides read TGTGCCAGCAGGTCCCTATGGGCGGGTGAAAAACTGTTTTTT. Protein product: CASRSLWAGEKLFF.

J is TRBJ2-5 and V is TRBV5-1, with D unclear. Germline CDR1 reads SGHRS; CDR2 reads YFSETQ. The ends were cut back, 0 bases at V and 4 bases at J, with 16 bases in the middle. The CDR3 totals 16 residues. CDR3 DNA sequence: TGCGCCAGCAGCTTGGCGAGGCAGCAAGTAGGAGAGACCCAGTACTTC. It codes for CASSLARQQVGETQYF.

This clone was detected only once. The chain carries TRBV7-2 and TRBJ1-1, with D tentatively TRBD1 (6 bases). With 4 bases removed from V and 7 bases from J, the gap between germline ends came to 13 bases. Germline values: CDR1 SGHTA, CDR2 FQGNSA. This CDR3 spans 13 amino acids. CDR3 region: CASSSDSSSEAFF. The CDR3 region has the DNA TGTGCCAGCAGCTCGGACAGTAGTAGTGAAGCTTTCTTT.

Comment on this clone: The same CDR3 is also encoded by other DNA sequences in this sample. The chain couples TRBV12-3 or TRBV12-4 to TRBJ1-2, with D perhaps TRBD1 (6 bases). The CDR3 is 13 residues long. The V and J ends lost 5 bases and 4 bases respectively, with 11 bases between them. CDR3 bases: TGTGCCAGCAGTCCGACAGGATCCTATGGCTACACCTTC. Its translation: CASSPTGSYGYTF.

The chain links TRBV19 to TRBJ1-1; D gene unclear. V shed 4 bases and J shed 1 base, with 7 bases lying between them. This CDR3 has 13 residues. Per germline, CDR1 LNHDA and CDR2 SQIVND (reference sequence). CDR3: CASSRTENTEAFF. The CDR3 nucleotides are TGTGCCAGTAGTAGAACAGAGAACACTGAAGCTTTCTTT.

The genes are TRBV30 and TRBJ1-5; TRBD1 is a possible D gene (5 bases). The length of the CDR3 is 13 residues. V was cut by 1 base and J by 7 bases, with 11 bases left in between. CDR1 is GTSNPN and CDR2 is SVGIG in the germline V gene (reference sequence). CDR3 in DNA: TGTGCCTGGAGTGCCGCGGGGGACCAGCCCCAGCATTTT. Protein product: CAWSAAGDQPQHF.

Regarding this clone: This CDR3 is also generated by other DNA sequences in the sample. The V and J genes are TRBV6-5 and TRBJ1-5; D is uncertain. V lost 8 bases and J 3 bases, leaving 8 bases between the germline ends. The V gene's germline CDR1 is MNHEY and CDR2 SVGAGI. This CDR3 is built from 12 residues. CDR3 residues: CASGQINQPQHF. The DNA of the CDR3 is TGTGCCAGCGGTCAGATCAATCAGCCCCAGCATTTT.

V gene TRBV7-2 combines with J gene TRBJ2-3; 7 bases match TRBD2. This CDR3 contains 14 residues. In germline, CDR1 is SGHTA, CDR2 FQGNSA. Trimming removed 5 bases from V and 2 bases from J; junction bases left unmatched: 4. CDR3 sequence (DNA): TGTGCCAGCAGCCTACGGGGGGTCACAGATACGCAGTATTTT. Protein product: CASSLRGVTDTQYF.

V gene TRBV14 combines with J gene TRBJ2-3; a weak D match, TRBD1 (6 bases). The germline V gene encodes CDR1 SGHDN and CDR2 FVKESK. Trimming took 0 bases from V and 9 from J, leaving 10 bases between them. The CDR3 runs to 13 residues. CDR3 nucleotide sequence: TGTGCCAGCAGCCAAGAACCCGGACAGACGCAGTATTTT. This gives the protein CASSQEPGQTQYF.

J is TRBJ1-1 and V is TRBV10-3; D remains unclear. This CDR3 is built from 12 residues. The germline gives CDR1 ENHRY, CDR2 SYGVKD. V was pared by 8 bases and J by 5 bases, with 12 bases between. CDR3 amino acids: CAIAKQTTEAFF. The CDR3 DNA sequence: TGTGCCATCGCCAAACAGACGACTGAAGCTTTCTTT.

The chain couples TRBV12-5 to TRBJ1-2; 9 nucleotides line up with TRBD1. The CDR3 totals 14 residues. The germline V gene has CDR1 LGHNT and CDR2 FRNRAP. Trimming removed 6 bases from V and 3 bases from J; junction bases left unmatched: 5. The CDR3 protein is CASGKGQGHYGYTF. The DNA for the CDR3 is TGTGCTAGTGGGAAGGGACAGGGCCACTATGGCTACACCTTC.